This TCR beta chain was sequenced during a study of T cells in Graves' hyperthyroidism and ophthalmopathy. The source material, RNA transcripts, was used to amplify TCR beta CDR3 regions. The TCR CDR3 first-round RT-PCR relied on the HTBI primer set. A single record per CDR3 protein comes from TCRdb applying MiXCR to the multiplex PCR reads. The repertoire holds around 350,000 distinct CDR3 sequences, with approximately 14% as singletons. This CDR3 has 15 residues. Germline V lookup: CDR1 SNHLY, CDR2 FYNNEI. V gave up 7 bases and J gave up 2 bases, with 17 bases separating them. Sequenced material: blood. The sequence derives from a woman aged 55-69 years with Graves' ophthalmopathy. The chain employs TRBV2 and TRBJ2-5, with D unclear. Here the CDR3 reads CASKTSTAVQETQYF. Written as DNA, the CDR3 is TGTGCCAGCAAGACAAGCACGGCTGTTCAAGAGACCCAGTACTTC.